One and the same sample provided the 23 T cell receptor beta chains below, sequenced in a study of monozygotic twins with inflammatory bowel disease. TCRdb derives one entry per CDR3 protein from the 5' RACE reads, leaving out DNA. This sample carries some 99,000 distinct CDR3 sequences, with over 10% going to the ten biggest clones. The sequenced sample consisted of blood. The receptors here all came from a human donor with ulcerative colitis or Crohn's disease, or a healthy co-twin of an affected twin (not recorded which).

The chain has TRBV6-5 and TRBJ2-1; TCRdb returns TRBD1, unconfirmable since there is no DNA. The length of the CDR3 is 13 residues. The germline gives CDR1 MNHEY, CDR2 SVGAGI. CDR3: CASSYGTNNEQFF.

The chain combines TRBV19 with TRBJ2-5; the TCRdb call, TRBD1, lacks DNA for checking. The CDR3 sequence is 16 residues long. Germline V CDR1 and CDR2: LNHDA, SQIVND (reference sequence). The CDR3 is CASTLGTGVVGETQYF.

V gene TRBV20-1 combines with J gene TRBJ2-2; lacking DNA, the TRBD1 call made by TCRdb goes unchecked. This CDR3 comprises 16 residues. Germline V gene sequence: CDR1 DFQATT, CDR2 SNEGSKA (reference sequence). CDR3 amino acids: CSAKGGQGANTGELFF.

The chain links TRBV4-3 to TRBJ2-7; TCRdb's D gene call, TRBD2, goes unchecked for lack of DNA. The germline V gene has CDR1 LGHNA and CDR2 YSLEER. The CDR3 has 16 amino acids. CDR3 sequence: CASSQGMTSGSYEQYF.

The chain has TRBV10-3 and TRBJ2-5; the TCRdb call, TRBD2, lacks DNA for checking. The CDR3 sequence is 14 residues long. Germline V gene sequence: CDR1 ENHRY, CDR2 SYGVKD. CDR3 residues: CAISGSREGETQYF.

The V call is TRBV19, the J call TRBJ2-2; the TCRdb call, TRBD2, lacks DNA for checking. The CDR3 runs 16 residues. From germline, CDR1 is LNHDA and CDR2 SQIVND (reference sequence). CDR3 protein: CAVTSGRAGWAGELFF.

The CDR3 spells CASILGGGVNEQFF. The genes are TRBV2 and TRBJ2-1; TCRdb returns TRBD2, unconfirmable since there is no DNA. The CDR3 is made up of 14 amino acids. Looked up from germline, CDR1 is SNHLY and CDR2 is FYNNEI.

The J gene is TRBJ2-2, the V gene TRBV7-3; TCRdb indicates TRBD1, and absent DNA this call remains unverified. The CDR3 runs 14 residues. Germline CDR1 and CDR2: SGHTA and FQGTGA. The CDR3 loop reads CASSGTGRTGELFF.

The chain carries TRBV7-6 and TRBJ2-1; TCRdb returns TRBD1, unconfirmable since there is no DNA. CDR1 and CDR2 (germline): SGHVS, FNYEAQ. The CDR3 is 18 amino acids. This chain's CDR3 is CASSFTLTGPTLYNEQFF.

The chain combines TRBV7-3 with TRBJ2-6; TCRdb calls TRBD1, which cannot be checked without DNA. CDR1 is SGHTA and CDR2 is FQGTGA in the germline V gene. The CDR3 is 16 amino acids. CDR3 amino acids: CASSPYRPSGANVLTF.

The chain joins TRBV6-2 or TRBV6-3 to TRBJ2-7; absent DNA, TCRdb's TRBD1 call cannot be checked. The CDR3 is 15 residues long. Germline CDR1 MNHEY, CDR2 SVGEGT. CDR3 sequence reads: CASTISTRGGYEQYF.

The rearrangement joins TRBV9 to TRBJ2-1; TCRdb's D gene call, TRBD2, goes unchecked for lack of DNA. Germline V gives CDR1 SGDLS, CDR2 YYNGEE. The CDR3 has 12 amino acids. CDR3 residues: CASSTRLTEQFF.

The rearrangement uses TRBV5-1 and TRBJ2-3; the TRBD1 assignment by TCRdb is unverifiable without DNA. Germline-derived CDR1 and CDR2 are SGHRS and YFSETQ. The CDR3 spans 15 residues. The CDR3 protein is CASSSGTGSADTQYF.

The chain is built from TRBV27 and TRBJ2-1. Germline CDR1 is MNHEY and CDR2 is SMNVEV (reference sequence). CDR3 length equals 16 residues. The CDR3 reads CASKVYGSNSYNEQFF.

V is TRBV7-8 and J is TRBJ2-7; TCRdb picks TRBD2, but there is no DNA to check that call. Germline V CDR1 and CDR2: SGHVS, FQNEAQ. The CDR3 spans 13 residues. Here the CDR3 reads CASSVTSDNEQYF. The full variable domain, rest sourced from reference TRBV7-8 and TRBJ2-7, is GAGVSQSPRYKVAKRGQDVALRCDPISGHVSLFWYQQALGQGPEFLTYFQNEAQLDKSGLPSDRFFAERPEGSVSTLKIQRTQQEDSAVYLCASSVTSDNEQYFGPGTRLTVT.

The genes are TRBV2 and TRBJ2-5; with no DNA, the TCRdb D assignment of TRBD1 cannot be verified. This CDR3 has 16 residues. Germline assignment: CDR1 SNHLY and CDR2 FYNNEI. The CDR3 is CASSSKGVVMGETQYF.

CDR3 amino acids: CASLGDEHSEQYF. The chain uses TRBV18 and TRBJ2-7; the TRBD2 assignment by TCRdb is unverifiable without DNA. Germline CDR1 and CDR2: KGHSH and LQKENI. The CDR3 spans 13 residues.

This chain links TRBV12-3 or TRBV12-4 with TRBJ1-2; the D call of TRBD1 rests on TCRdb alone, since no DNA is present to check it. The CDR3 covers 15 residues. CDR3: CASSLSGQVNYGYTF.

The chain employs TRBV27 and TRBJ2-1. This CDR3 is built from 14 residues. Per germline, CDR1 MNHEY and CDR2 SMNVEV (reference sequence). CDR3 residues: CASSLPNSYNEQFF.

The gene calls are TRBV11-2 and TRBJ2-1; TCRdb reports TRBD1, a call that lacks DNA to check it against. CDR3 length: 15 amino acids. From germline, CDR1 is SGHAT and CDR2 FQNNGV. The chain's CDR3 is CASSFPGQGAYEQFF.

The chain is built from TRBV28 and TRBJ2-5. Germline-derived CDR1 and CDR2 are MDHEN and SYDVKM. The CDR3 extends over 12 amino acids. CDR3 sequence: CASKNVEETQYF.

The genes are TRBV20-1 and TRBJ1-4; TCRdb's D call, TRBD1, is unchecked because there is no DNA. Germline V gives CDR1 DFQATT, CDR2 SNEGSKA (reference sequence). The CDR3 is 14 residues long. CDR3 sequence: CSASNRDRSEKLFF.

The chain carries TRBV4-3 and TRBJ2-7; TCRdb selects TRBD1, and the lack of DNA leaves this call unchecked. The CDR3 has 14 residues. Germline assignment: CDR1 LGHNA and CDR2 YSLEER. The CDR3 loop is CASSQNDRGYEQYF.